The TCR beta chain under discussion was sequenced for a study of T-cell memory formation after mild COVID-19. The study's findings and limits: Clones which contracted sat mainly in CM and EM if CD4+, and in EMRA if CD8+.

In TCRdb, the 5' RACE reads were re-called with MiXCR into one record per CDR3 protein. Altogether 150,000 or so distinct CDR3 sequences are present, roughly 24% being singletons, with the ten largest covering 24%. CDR3 length: 15 residues. V lost 1 base and J lost 6, with 13 bases in between. Germline CDR1 LGHDT, CDR2 YNNKEL (reference sequence). A note on this clonotype: Its antigen is currently unknown.

The chain employs TRBV3-1 and TRBJ1-5, with D possibly being TRBD1 (5 bases). The specimen sequenced was PBMCs or a T cell subset sorted from them (not recorded which). The receptor comes from an adult woman who had mild COVID-19 (a few samples of this study predate the infection). Cell type and time point are not known. In DNA, the CDR3 is TGTGCCAGCAGCCAAGGCAGGGTCTGGGGTCAGCCCCAGCATTTT. This sequence encodes CASSQGRVWGQPQHF.